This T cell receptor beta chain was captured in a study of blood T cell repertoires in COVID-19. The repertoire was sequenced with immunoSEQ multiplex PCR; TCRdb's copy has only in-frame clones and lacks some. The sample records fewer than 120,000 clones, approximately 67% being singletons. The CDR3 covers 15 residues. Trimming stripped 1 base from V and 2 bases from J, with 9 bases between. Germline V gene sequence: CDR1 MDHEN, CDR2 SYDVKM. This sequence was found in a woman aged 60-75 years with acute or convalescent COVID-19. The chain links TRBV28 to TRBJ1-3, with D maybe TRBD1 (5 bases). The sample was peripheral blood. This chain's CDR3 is CASSLLGQTGNTIYF. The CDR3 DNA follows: TGTGCCAGCAGTTTATTGGGGCAGACTGGAAACACCATATATTTT.